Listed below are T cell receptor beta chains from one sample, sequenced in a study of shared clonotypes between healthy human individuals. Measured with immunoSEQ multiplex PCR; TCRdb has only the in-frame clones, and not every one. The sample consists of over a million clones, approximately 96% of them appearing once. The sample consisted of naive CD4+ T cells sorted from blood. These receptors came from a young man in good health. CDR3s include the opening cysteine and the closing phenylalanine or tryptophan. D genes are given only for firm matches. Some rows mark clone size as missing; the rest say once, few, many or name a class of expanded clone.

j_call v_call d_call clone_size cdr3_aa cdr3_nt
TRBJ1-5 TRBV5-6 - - CASSLMQGTAGQPQHF TGTGCCAGCAGCTTGATGCAAGGCACCGCGGGCCAGCCCCAGCATTTT
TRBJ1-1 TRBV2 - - CASLRAGSFASNTEAFF TGTGCCAGCCTTAGGGCAGGGTCATTTGCCTCTAACACTGAAGCTTTCTTT
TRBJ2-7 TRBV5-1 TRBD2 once CASSRGLAGNSYEQYF TGCGCCAGCAGCAGAGGACTAGCGGGGAACTCCTACGAGCAGTACTTC
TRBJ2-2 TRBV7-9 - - CASSLGGETGELFF TGTGCCAGCAGCTTAGGAGGGGAGACCGGGGAGCTGTTTTTT
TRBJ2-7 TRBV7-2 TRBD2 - CASRERDRNEQYF TGTGCCAGCAGAGAGCGGGATAGGAACGAGCAGTACTTC
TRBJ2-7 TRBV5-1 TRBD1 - CASSWDRGLPEQYF TGCGCCAGCAGCTGGGACAGGGGGCTCCCCGAGCAGTACTTC
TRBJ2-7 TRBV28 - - CASSPTISYEQYF TGTGCCAGCAGCCCCACTATCTCCTACGAGCAGTACTTC
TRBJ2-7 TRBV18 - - CASSQKIQDYEQYF TGTGCCAGCTCACAAAAAATACAAGATTACGAGCAGTACTTC
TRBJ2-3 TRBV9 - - CASNGGRTDTQYF TGTGCCAGCAACGGGGGACGCACAGATACGCAGTATTTT
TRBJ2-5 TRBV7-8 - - CASSPDNGWETQYF TGTGCCAGCAGCCCCGATAACGGGTGGGAGACCCAGTACTTC
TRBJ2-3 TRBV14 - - CASSPILADTQYF TGTGCCAGCAGCCCGATACTAGCAGATACGCAGTATTTT
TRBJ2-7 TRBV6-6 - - CASSYLQPRSYEQYF TGTGCCAGCAGTTACCTACAGCCCCGCTCCTACGAGCAGTACTTC
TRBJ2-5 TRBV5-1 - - CASSLAGTTETQYF TGCGCCAGCAGCTTGGCCGGCACAACAGAGACCCAGTACTTC
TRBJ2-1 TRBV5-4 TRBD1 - CASSSQGWDRNEQFF TGTGCCAGCAGCTCACAGGGTTGGGACAGAAATGAGCAGTTCTTC
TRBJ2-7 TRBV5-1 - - CASSLVVASNYEQYF TGCGCCAGCAGCTTGGTAGTAGCGAGCAACTACGAGCAGTACTTC
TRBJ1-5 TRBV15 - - CATSGRLLLSNQPQHF TGTGCCACCAGCGGAAGACTCTTACTTAGCAATCAGCCCCAGCATTTT
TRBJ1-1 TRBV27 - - CASSSGAMNTEAFF TGTGCCAGCAGTTCGGGGGCGATGAACACTGAAGCTTTCTTT
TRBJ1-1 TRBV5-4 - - CASSFRAGHF TGTGCCAGCAGCTTTAGGGCGGGGCACTTT
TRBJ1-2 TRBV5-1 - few CASSLGDYGYTF TGCGCCAGCAGCTTGGGGGACTATGGCTACACCTTC
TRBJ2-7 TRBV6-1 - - CASTGIGRSYEQYF TGTGCCAGCACTGGGATAGGGAGATCCTACGAGCAGTACTTC
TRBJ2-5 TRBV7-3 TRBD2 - CASSLDGGSQETQYF TGTGCCAGCAGCTTAGACGGCGGGAGCCAAGAGACCCAGTACTTC
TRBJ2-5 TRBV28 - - CASSSRPGTQETQYF TGTGCCAGCAGTTCGCGCCCGGGGACCCAAGAGACCCAGTACTTC
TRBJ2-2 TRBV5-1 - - CASGVGGGTGELFF TGCGCCAGCGGTGTGGGGGGCGGCACCGGGGAGCTGTTTTTT
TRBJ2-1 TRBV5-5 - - CASSRTGDSYNEQFF TGTGCCAGCAGCCGTACAGGTGACTCCTACAATGAGCAGTTCTTC